A single sample is the source of the 5 T cell receptor beta chains below, sequenced in a study of Graves' ophthalmopathy and Graves' hyperthyroidism. Using RNA transcripts, the TCR beta CDR3 regions were amplified. An opening RT-PCR round employed HTBI primers and preceded a second-round multiplex PCR. Each CDR3 protein is one row after TCRdb ran MiXCR on the multiplex PCR reads. The profile shows 1 million to 1.3 million distinct CDR3 sequences, roughly 35% of them singletons. The sequencing input was peripheral blood or thyroid tissue (not recorded which). The receptors here all came from an adult man with Graves' hyperthyroidism.

This clonotype was seen at least ten times. The V gene is TRBV13, the J gene TRBJ2-5, with a tentative D call TRBD1 (7 bases). V dropped 5 bases and J dropped 7 bases, with 8 bases sitting between them. CDR1 is PRHDT and CDR2 is FYEKMQ in the germline V gene (reference sequence). The CDR3 consists of 11 residues. This chain's CDR3 is CASSQGGTQYF. The CDR3 nucleotides read TGTGCCAGCAGCCAGGGGGGGACCCAGTACTTC. Variable domain in full (rest from reference TRBV13 and TRBJ2-5): AAGVIQSPRHLIKEKRETATLKCYPIPRHDTVYWYQQGPGQDPQFLISFYEKMQSDKGSIPDRFSAQQFSDYHSELNMSSLELGDSALYFCASSQGGTQYFGPGTRLLVL.

The chain combines TRBV2 with TRBJ2-2; the match to TRBD2 covers 11 bases. The ends lost 7 bases at V and 6 bases at J; junction bases unmatched: 7. The CDR3 covers 15 residues. Germline CDR1 is SNHLY and CDR2 is FYNNEI. The CDR3 DNA is TGTGCCAGCAACCAAGGGACTAGCGGTTCCGGGGAGCTGTTTTTT. Amino acid sequence: CASNQGTSGSGELFF.

This clonotype was recorded at least ten times. The chain has TRBV2 and TRBJ1-4; D possibly corresponds to TRBD1 (5 bases). Per the germline V gene, CDR1 is SNHLY and CDR2 is FYNNEI. This CDR3 is built from 14 residues. V was clipped by 4 bases and J by 5 bases, with 11 bases between them. The CDR3 DNA reads TGTGCCAGCAGTGGCAGCGCAGGGAATGAAAAACTGTTTTTT. It specifies CASSGSAGNEKLFF.

Many counts were recorded for this clonotype. The gene calls are TRBV20-1 and TRBJ1-4, with D unresolved. The ends were cut back, 1 base at V and 6 bases at J, with 6 bases in the middle. Per the germline V gene, CDR1 is DFQATT and CDR2 is SNEGSKA (reference sequence). CDR3 length equals 12 residues. The CDR3 region is CSARVRDEKLFF. The CDR3 nucleotides read TGCAGTGCTAGAGTCCGGGATGAAAAACTGTTTTTT.

This clonotype was recorded once. This sequence joins TRBV24-1 and TRBJ1-2; tentative D call: TRBD1 (5 bases). The V gene lost 2 bases and the J gene lost 12 bases, with 12 bases spanning the gap. The length of the CDR3 is 12 residues. Germline V gene lookup returns CDR1 KGHDR and CDR2 SFDVKD. The chain's CDR3 is CATSDWDGSHTF. CDR3 coding DNA: TGTGCCACCAGTGATTGGGACGGGAGCCACACCTTC.